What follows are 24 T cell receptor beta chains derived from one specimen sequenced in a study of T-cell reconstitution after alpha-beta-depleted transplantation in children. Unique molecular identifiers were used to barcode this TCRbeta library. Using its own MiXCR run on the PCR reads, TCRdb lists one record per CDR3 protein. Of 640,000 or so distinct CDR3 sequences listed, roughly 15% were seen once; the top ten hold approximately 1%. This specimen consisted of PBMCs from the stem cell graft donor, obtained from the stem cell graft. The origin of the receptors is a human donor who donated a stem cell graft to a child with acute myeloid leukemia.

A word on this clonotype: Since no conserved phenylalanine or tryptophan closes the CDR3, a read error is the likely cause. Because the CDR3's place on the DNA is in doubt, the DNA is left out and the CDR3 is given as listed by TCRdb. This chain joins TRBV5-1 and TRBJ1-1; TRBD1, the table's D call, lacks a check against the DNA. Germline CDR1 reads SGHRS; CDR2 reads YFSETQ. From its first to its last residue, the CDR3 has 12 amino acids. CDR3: CASSNLSPGSLL.

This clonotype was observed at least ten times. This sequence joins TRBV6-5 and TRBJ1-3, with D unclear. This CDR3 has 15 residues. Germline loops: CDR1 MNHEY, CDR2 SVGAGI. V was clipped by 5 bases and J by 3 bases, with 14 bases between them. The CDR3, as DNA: TGTGCCAGCAGTCCTCGAGGGAGGGTTGGAAACACCATATATTTT. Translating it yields CASSPRGRVGNTIYF.

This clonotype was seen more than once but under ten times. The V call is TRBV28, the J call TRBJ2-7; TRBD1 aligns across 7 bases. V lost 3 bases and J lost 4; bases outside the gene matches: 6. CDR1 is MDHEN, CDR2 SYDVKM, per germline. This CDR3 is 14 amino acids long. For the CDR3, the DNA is TGTGCCAGCAGTTTGATAGGGGGCGGATACGAGCAGTACTTC. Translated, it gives CASSLIGGGYEQYF.

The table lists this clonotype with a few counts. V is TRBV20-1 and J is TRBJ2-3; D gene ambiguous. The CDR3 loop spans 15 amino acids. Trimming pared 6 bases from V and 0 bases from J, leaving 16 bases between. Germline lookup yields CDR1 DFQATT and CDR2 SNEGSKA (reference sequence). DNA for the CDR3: TGCAGTGCCAAAGGATATAGTATTAGCACAGATACGCAGTATTTT. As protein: CSAKGYSISTDTQYF.

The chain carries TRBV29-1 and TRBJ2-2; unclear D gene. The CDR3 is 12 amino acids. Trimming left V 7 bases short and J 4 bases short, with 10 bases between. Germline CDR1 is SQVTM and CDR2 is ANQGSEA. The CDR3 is CSAQVRTGELFF. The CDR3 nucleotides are TGCAGCGCCCAGGTGCGCACCGGGGAGCTGTTTTTT.

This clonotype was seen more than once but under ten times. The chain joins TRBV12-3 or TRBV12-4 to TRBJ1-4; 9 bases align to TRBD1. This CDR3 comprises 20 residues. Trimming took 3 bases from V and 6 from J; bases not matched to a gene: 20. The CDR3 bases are TGTGCCAGCAGTTTCGATCCCGCTAGCTTACAGGGGGCGCTAGATGAAAAACTGTTTTTT. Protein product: CASSFDPASLQGALDEKLFF.

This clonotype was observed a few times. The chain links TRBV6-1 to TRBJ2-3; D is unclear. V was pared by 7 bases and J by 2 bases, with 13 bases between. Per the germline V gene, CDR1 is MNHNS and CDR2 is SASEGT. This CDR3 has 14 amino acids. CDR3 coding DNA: TGTGCCAGCACCTATGAGGTGTACACAGATACGCAGTATTTT. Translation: CASTYEVYTDTQYF.

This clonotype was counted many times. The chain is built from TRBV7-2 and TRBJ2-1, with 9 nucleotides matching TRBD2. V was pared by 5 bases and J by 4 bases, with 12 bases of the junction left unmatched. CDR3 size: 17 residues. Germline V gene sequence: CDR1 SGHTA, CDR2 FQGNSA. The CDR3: CASSPNRLAEQYNEQFF. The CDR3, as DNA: TGTGCCAGCAGCCCTAACCGACTAGCGGAACAGTACAATGAGCAGTTCTTC. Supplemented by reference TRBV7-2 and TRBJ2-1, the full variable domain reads GAGVSQSPSNKVTEKGKDVELRCDPISGHTALYWYRQSLGQGLEFLIYFQGNSAPDKSGLPSDRFSAERTGGSVSTLTIQRTQQEDSAVYLCASSPNRLAEQYNEQFFGPGTRLTVL.

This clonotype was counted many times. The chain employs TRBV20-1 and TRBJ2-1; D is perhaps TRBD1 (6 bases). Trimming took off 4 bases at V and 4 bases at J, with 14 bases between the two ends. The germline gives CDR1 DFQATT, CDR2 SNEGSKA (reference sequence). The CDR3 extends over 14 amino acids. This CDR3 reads CSAKTGRLYNEQFF. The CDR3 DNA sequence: TGCAGTGCTAAGACAGGCCGACTTTACAATGAGCAGTTCTTC.

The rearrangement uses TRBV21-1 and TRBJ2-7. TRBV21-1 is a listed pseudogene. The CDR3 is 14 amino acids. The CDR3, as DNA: TGTGCCAGCAGCAAAATCGCCAGGACCTACGAGCAGTACTTC. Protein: CASSKIARTYEQYF.

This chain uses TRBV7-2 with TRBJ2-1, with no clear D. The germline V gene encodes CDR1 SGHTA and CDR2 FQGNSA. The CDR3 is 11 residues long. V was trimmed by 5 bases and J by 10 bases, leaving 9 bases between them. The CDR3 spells CASSASEEQFF. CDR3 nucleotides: TGTGCCAGCAGCGCTAGTGAGGAGCAGTTCTTC. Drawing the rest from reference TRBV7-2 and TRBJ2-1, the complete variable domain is GAGVSQSPSNKVTEKGKDVELRCDPISGHTALYWYRQSLGQGLEFLIYFQGNSAPDKSGLPSDRFSAERTGGSVSTLTIQRTQQEDSAVYLCASSASEEQFFGPGTRLTVL.

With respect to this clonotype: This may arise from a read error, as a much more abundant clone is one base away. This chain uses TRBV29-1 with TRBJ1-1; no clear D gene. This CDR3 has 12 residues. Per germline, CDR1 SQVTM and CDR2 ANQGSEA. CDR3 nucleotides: TGCAGCGCTACCCTCGGCGGCGCTGACGCTTTCTTT. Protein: CSATLGGADAFF.

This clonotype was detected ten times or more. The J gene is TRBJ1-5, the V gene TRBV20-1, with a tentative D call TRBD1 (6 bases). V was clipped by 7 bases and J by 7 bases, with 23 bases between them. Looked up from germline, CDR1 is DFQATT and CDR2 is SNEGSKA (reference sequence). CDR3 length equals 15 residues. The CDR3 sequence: CSVQSRGEGRQPQHF. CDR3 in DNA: TGCAGTGTTCAAAGTAGGGGGGAAGGGAGACAGCCCCAGCATTTT.

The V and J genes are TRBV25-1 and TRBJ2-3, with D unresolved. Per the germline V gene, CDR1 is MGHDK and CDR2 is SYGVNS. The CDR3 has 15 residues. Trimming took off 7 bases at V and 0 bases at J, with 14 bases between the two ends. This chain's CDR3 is CASNPAVTSTDTQYF. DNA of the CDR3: TGTGCCAGCAACCCGGCGGTTACTAGCACAGATACGCAGTATTTT.

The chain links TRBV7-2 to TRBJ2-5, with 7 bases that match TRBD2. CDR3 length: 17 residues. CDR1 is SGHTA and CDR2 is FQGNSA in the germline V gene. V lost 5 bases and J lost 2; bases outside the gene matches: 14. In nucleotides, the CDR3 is TGTGCCAGCAGCCCGAAGAGGGCTAGCGGTTATCAAGAGACCCAGTACTTC. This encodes CASSPKRASGYQETQYF. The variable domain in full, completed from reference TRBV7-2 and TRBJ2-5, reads GAGVSQSPSNKVTEKGKDVELRCDPISGHTALYWYRQSLGQGLEFLIYFQGNSAPDKSGLPSDRFSAERTGGSVSTLTIQRTQQEDSAVYLCASSPKRASGYQETQYFGPGTRLLVL.

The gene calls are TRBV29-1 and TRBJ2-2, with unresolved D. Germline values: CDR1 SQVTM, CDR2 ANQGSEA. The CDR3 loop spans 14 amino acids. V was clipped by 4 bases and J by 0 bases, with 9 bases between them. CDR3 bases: TGCAGCGTTGCGGGCCTTACGAACACCGGGGAGCTGTTTTTT. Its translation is CSVAGLTNTGELFF.

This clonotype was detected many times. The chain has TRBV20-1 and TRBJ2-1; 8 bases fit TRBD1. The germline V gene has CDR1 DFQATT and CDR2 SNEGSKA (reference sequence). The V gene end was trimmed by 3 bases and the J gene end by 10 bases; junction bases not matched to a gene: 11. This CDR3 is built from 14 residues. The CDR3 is CSARTFQGAGEQFF. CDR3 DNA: TGCAGTGCTAGGACCTTCCAGGGGGCAGGGGAGCAGTTCTTC.

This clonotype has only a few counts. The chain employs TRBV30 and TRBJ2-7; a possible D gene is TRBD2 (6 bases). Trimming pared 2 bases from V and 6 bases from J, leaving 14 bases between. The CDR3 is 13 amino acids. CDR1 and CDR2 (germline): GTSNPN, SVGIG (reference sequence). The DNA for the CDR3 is TGTGCCTGGAGTATGGGGACTGGAGGCGAGCAGTACTTC. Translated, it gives CAWSMGTGGEQYF.

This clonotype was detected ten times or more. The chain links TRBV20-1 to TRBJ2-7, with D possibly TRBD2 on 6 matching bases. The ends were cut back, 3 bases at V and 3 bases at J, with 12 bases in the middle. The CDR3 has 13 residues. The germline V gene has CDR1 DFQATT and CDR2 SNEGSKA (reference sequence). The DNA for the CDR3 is TGCAGTGCTAGCCGGGACGGGGGCTACGAGCAGTACGTC. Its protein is CSASRDGGYEQYV.

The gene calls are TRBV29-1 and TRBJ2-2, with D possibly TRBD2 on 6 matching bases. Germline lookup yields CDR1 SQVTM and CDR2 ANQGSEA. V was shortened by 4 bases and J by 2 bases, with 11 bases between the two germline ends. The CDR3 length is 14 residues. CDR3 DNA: TGCAGCGTTGCGGGACTCTTAAACACCGGGGAGCTGTTTTTT. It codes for CSVAGLLNTGELFF.

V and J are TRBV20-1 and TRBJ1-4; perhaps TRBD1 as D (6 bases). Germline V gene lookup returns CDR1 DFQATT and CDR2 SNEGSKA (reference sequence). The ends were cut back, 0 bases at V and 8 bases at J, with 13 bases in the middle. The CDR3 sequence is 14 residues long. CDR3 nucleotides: TGCAGTGCTAGAGATGTTAGACAGGACGAAAAACTGTTTTTT. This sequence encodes CSARDVRQDEKLFF.

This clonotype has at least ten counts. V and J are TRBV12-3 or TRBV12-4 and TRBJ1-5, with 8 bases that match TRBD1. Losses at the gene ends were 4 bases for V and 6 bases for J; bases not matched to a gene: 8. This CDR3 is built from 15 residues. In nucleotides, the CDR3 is TGTGCCAGCAGTTCGGGGACAGGTATTCGTCAGCCCCAGCATTTT. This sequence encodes CASSSGTGIRQPQHF.

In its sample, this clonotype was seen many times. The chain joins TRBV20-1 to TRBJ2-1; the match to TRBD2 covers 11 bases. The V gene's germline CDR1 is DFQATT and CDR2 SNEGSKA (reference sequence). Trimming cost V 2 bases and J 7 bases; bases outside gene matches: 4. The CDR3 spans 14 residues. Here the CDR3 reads CSARPRLAGNEQFF. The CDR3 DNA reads TGCAGTGCTAGACCCCGACTAGCGGGAAATGAGCAGTTCTTC.

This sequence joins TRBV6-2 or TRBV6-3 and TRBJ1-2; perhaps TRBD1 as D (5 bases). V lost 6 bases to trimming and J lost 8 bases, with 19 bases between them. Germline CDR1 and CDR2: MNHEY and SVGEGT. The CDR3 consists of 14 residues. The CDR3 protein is CASSPLGTSGGYTF. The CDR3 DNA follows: TGTGCCAGCAGCCCACTGGGGACCTCAGGAGGCTACACCTTC.